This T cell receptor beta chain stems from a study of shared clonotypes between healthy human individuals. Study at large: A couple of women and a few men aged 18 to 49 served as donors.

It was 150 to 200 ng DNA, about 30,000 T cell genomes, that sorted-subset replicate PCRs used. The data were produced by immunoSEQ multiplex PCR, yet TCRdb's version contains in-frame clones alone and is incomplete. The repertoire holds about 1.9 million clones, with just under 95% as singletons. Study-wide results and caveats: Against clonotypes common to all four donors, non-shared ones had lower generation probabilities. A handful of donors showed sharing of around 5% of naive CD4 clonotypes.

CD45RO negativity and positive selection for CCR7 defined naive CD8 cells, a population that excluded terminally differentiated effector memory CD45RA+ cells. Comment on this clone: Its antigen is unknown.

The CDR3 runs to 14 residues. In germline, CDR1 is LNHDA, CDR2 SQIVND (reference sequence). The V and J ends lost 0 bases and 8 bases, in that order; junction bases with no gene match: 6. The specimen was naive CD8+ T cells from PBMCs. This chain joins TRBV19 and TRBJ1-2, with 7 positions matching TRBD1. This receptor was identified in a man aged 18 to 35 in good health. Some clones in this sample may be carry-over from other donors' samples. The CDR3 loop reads CASSIEHRGRGYTF. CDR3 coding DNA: TGTGCCAGTAGTATAGAACACAGGGGCCGCGGCTACACCTTC.